The 27 T cell receptor beta chains in this list originate from one sample, sequenced in a study of CD8+CD57+ T cells in acquired aplastic anemia. Using genomic DNA as the template, TCR beta VDJ and CDR3 profiling was carried out. One entry per CDR3 protein results from TCRdb running MiXCR on the reads. This table holds about 210,000 distinct CDR3 sequences, under 65% found once. Sequenced input: sorted CD4+, CD8+, or CD8+CD57+ T cells (not recorded which) from PBMCs. Every receptor here comes from a human donor in good health.

The genes are TRBV7-8 and TRBJ1-6, with D uncertain. The CDR3 has 13 amino acids. V was shortened by 5 bases and J by 10 bases, with 12 bases between the two germline ends. Germline CDR1 is SGHVS and CDR2 is FQNEAQ. The CDR3 DNA is TGTGCCAGCAGCAAGCTTAACCTCTCACCCCTCCACTTT. Protein: CASSKLNLSPLHF.

This clonotype was observed a few times. The genes are TRBV7-2 and TRBJ1-2; tentative D call: TRBD1 (6 bases). The CDR3 runs 16 residues. Germline-derived CDR1 and CDR2 are SGHTA and FQGNSA. Trimming cost V 2 bases and J 7 bases, with 20 bases left between them. This CDR3 is CASSLSPEGGAAGYTF. As DNA, the CDR3 is TGTGCCAGCAGCTTATCCCCAGAGGGGGGGGCAGCTGGCTACACCTTC.

For this clonotype: Lacking the conserved final phenylalanine or tryptophan, this CDR3 likely reflects a read error. The chain recombines TRBV20-1 with TRBJ2-3; D tentatively fits TRBD1 or TRBD2 (6 bases each). This CDR3 has 14 amino acids. In germline, CDR1 is DFQATT, CDR2 SNEGSKA (reference sequence). Trimming took off 3 bases at V and 2 bases at J, with 12 bases between the two ends. CDR3 protein: CSASGGGATDTQYS. The CDR3 DNA reads TGCAGTGCTAGTGGAGGGGGTGCCACAGATACGCAGTATTCT.

The gene calls are TRBV20-1 and TRBJ1-2; no reliable D call. Germline CDR1 is DFQATT and CDR2 is SNEGSKA (reference sequence). This CDR3 comprises 12 residues. V was cut by 1 base and J by 3 bases, with 6 bases left in between. The CDR3 coding sequence is TGCAGTGCTAGAGTCGGGGACTATGGCTACACCTTC. Its protein is CSARVGDYGYTF.

There are many counts of this clonotype. V usage is TRBV7-3 and J usage is TRBJ2-3; D is perhaps TRBD1 or TRBD2 (5 bases each). The V end was cut by 4 bases, the J end by 6 bases, with 14 bases between. The CDR3 totals 14 residues. CDR1 is SGHTA and CDR2 is FQGTGA in the germline V gene. As DNA, the CDR3 is TGTGCCAGCAGCTCGGGACCTGGACTGGATACGCAGTATTTT. As protein: CASSSGPGLDTQYF.

The chain employs TRBV7-9 and TRBJ2-7; the D call may be TRBD1 or TRBD2 (5 bases each). V was trimmed by 4 bases and J by 2 bases, leaving 15 bases between them. Looked up from germline, CDR1 is SEHNR and CDR2 is FQNEAQ (reference sequence). The CDR3 is 15 amino acids. The CDR3 protein is CASSSTGTETYEQYF. The CDR3 coding sequence is TGTGCCAGCAGCTCGACCGGGACGGAAACCTACGAGCAGTACTTC.

This rearrangement joins TRBV24-1 to TRBJ2-5; 8 bases line up with TRBD1. The V and J ends lost 4 bases and 5 bases, in that order; junction bases with no gene match: 8. The CDR3 runs 15 residues. CDR1 is KGHDR and CDR2 is SFDVKD in the germline V gene. The chain's CDR3 is CATSDQDRAGETQYF. CDR3 DNA: TGTGCCACCAGTGACCAGGACAGGGCGGGGGAGACCCAGTACTTC.

The CDR3 reads CAISDMAVGLFF. The DNA of the CDR3 is TGTGCCATCAGTGATATGGCAGTCGGACTGTTTTTT. The chain employs TRBV10-3 and TRBJ1-4, with D unclear. Germline CDR1 reads ENHRY; CDR2 reads SYGVKD. This CDR3 is 12 amino acids long. Deletions cut 3 bases from V and 13 bases from J, with 12 bases between.

This chain connects TRBV7-8 to TRBJ2-7; D may match TRBD1 or TRBD2 (5 bases each). From germline, CDR1 is SGHVS and CDR2 FQNEAQ. V gave up 7 bases and J gave up 2 bases, with 15 bases separating them. The CDR3 is 14 residues long. The DNA of the CDR3 is TGTGCCAGCACCGAGATTGGGGACCCCTACGAGCAGTACTTC. Protein: CASTEIGDPYEQYF.

The chain joins TRBV2 to TRBJ2-7; D is unresolved. Trimming removed 0 bases from V and 3 bases from J, with 6 bases in between. Germline assignment: CDR1 SNHLY and CDR2 FYNNEI. The CDR3 sequence is 13 residues long. CDR3 residues: CASSEAVGYEQYF. The CDR3 region has the DNA TGTGCCAGCAGTGAAGCTGTGGGCTACGAGCAGTACTTC.

This chain joins TRBV2 and TRBJ2-5, with TRBD1 identical over 9 bases. The CDR3 is 18 amino acids. V shed 0 bases, J shed 1 base, and the junction held 9 bases outside the gene matches. CDR1 is SNHLY and CDR2 is FYNNEI in the germline V gene. The CDR3 is CASSEAIIGTGPQETQYF. The CDR3 DNA reads TGTGCCAGCAGTGAAGCAATCATAGGGACAGGGCCCCAAGAGACCCAGTACTTC.

This clonotype was seen many times. V is TRBV24-1 and J is TRBJ2-2; 12 nucleotides match TRBD1. The V segment lost 4 bases and the J segment 4 bases; nucleotides outside the gene matches: 12. CDR1 KGHDR and CDR2 SFDVKD come from the germline V gene. CDR3 length: 19 amino acids. This chain's CDR3 is CATSDSGTGGMASTGELFF. CDR3 nucleotides: TGTGCCACCAGTGACTCCGGGACAGGGGGCATGGCGAGCACCGGGGAGCTGTTTTTT.

The chain combines TRBV7-2 with TRBJ2-2, with 8 nucleotides matching TRBD2. CDR1 is SGHTA, CDR2 FQGNSA, per germline. The CDR3 runs 17 residues. V lost 2 bases and J lost 4; bases outside the gene matches: 9. This CDR3 reads CASSLSEVAGTTGELFF. The CDR3 DNA sequence: TGTGCCAGCAGCTTAAGCGAGGTAGCGGGGACCACCGGGGAGCTGTTTTTT.

The rearrangement joins TRBV5-6 to TRBJ1-2, with D perhaps matching TRBD1 (6 bases). The CDR3 is made up of 13 amino acids. V lost 0 bases and J 7 bases, leaving 10 bases between the germline ends. In germline, CDR1 is SGHDT, CDR2 YYEEEE. The CDR3 DNA is TGTGCCAGCAGCTTGGTCAGGGGTGGTGGCTACACCTTC. Its protein is CASSLVRGGGYTF.

This clonotype was picked up one time. An end of the junction differs from the germline gene, which may be a read error. The V gene is TRBV24-1, the J gene TRBJ2-1; possible D gene TRBD2, 6 bases. Looked up from germline, CDR1 is KGHDR and CDR2 is SFDVKD. CDR3 size: 12 residues. CDR3 nucleotide sequence: TGTGCCACCGGTGACCCCTGGGGGGTGCAGTTCTTC. Protein product: CATGDPWGVQFF.

This clonotype was detected only once. The chain employs TRBV5-1 and TRBJ2-7, with 7 bases fitting TRBD1. The V gene's germline CDR1 is SGHRS and CDR2 YFSETQ. J gave up 0 bases and V 4 bases, and 10 bases lay outside the gene matches. CDR3 size: 16 residues. As DNA, the CDR3 is TGCGCCAGCAGCCCCGCCACGGACAGGAACTCCTACGAGCAGTACTTC. Its protein product is CASSPATDRNSYEQYF.

This chain connects TRBV7-6 to TRBJ2-7; 13 positions match TRBD2. The germline CDR1 and CDR2 sequences are SGHVS and FNYEAQ. The CDR3 contains 16 residues. V was clipped by 4 bases and J by 6 bases; unmatched bases: 9. For the CDR3, the DNA is TGTGCCAGCAGCTCGAGGACTAGCGGGAGCTTAGGCGAGCAGTACTTC. Protein sequence: CASSSRTSGSLGEQYF.

CDR3 sequence reads: CASSLAVGYSYEQYF. The CDR3 bases are TGCGCCAGCAGCTTGGCCGTGGGCTACTCCTACGAGCAGTACTTC. The J gene is TRBJ2-7, the V gene TRBV5-1; D gene unclear. Germline values: CDR1 SGHRS, CDR2 YFSETQ. The CDR3 consists of 15 residues. With 0 bases removed from V and 0 bases from J, the gap between germline ends came to 10 bases.

The DNA for the CDR3 is TGTGCCAGTAGTACCAGGGGGTCCCTGCCGAACAATGAGCAGTTCTTC. This encodes CASSTRGSLPNNEQFF. The chain is built from TRBV19 and TRBJ2-1; TRBD1 matches 7 bases. Trimming cost V 4 bases and J 5 bases; bases outside gene matches: 11. This CDR3 is built from 16 residues. Germline V lookup: CDR1 LNHDA, CDR2 SQIVND (reference sequence).

The chain couples TRBV29-1 to TRBJ2-1; D possibly matches TRBD1 or TRBD2 (5 bases each). Trimming removed 8 bases from V and 7 bases from J, with 18 bases in between. CDR3 size: 13 residues. Germline V CDR1 and CDR2: SQVTM, ANQGSEA. The CDR3 coding sequence is TGCAGCCTCATGACGGGGCCAGGGAATGAGCAGTTCTTC. Its protein product is CSLMTGPGNEQFF.

The chain combines TRBV11-3 with TRBJ2-1; D is ambiguous. Trimming pared 8 bases from V and 0 bases from J, leaving 8 bases between. The CDR3 has 13 residues. Germline CDR1 is SGHNT and CDR2 is YENEEA. Here the CDR3 reads CASYDRSYNEQFF. In nucleotides, the CDR3 is TGTGCCAGCTACGATCGCTCCTACAATGAGCAGTTCTTC.

This chain uses TRBV7-3 with TRBJ2-3, with TRBD1 matching over 9 bases. Germline V gene lookup returns CDR1 SGHTA and CDR2 FQGTGA. The CDR3 has 15 residues. After removal of 2 bases from V and 4 bases from J, the junction contained 4 bases not matched to a gene. CDR3 nucleotides: TGTGCCAGCAGCTTACGGACAGGGGTGTCAGATACGCAGTATTTT. This codes for CASSLRTGVSDTQYF.

This clonotype occurred a few times. The rearrangement links TRBV10-3 to TRBJ2-7; possible D gene TRBD2, 5 bases. Trimming removed 7 bases from V and 5 bases from J, with 15 bases in between. From germline, CDR1 is ENHRY and CDR2 SYGVKD. The CDR3 is 13 residues long. The CDR3 nucleotides are TGTGCCATCAAGGGCGGGCTAGCTGACGAGCAGTACTTC. It is translated as CAIKGGLADEQYF.

The V call is TRBV7-8, the J call TRBJ1-2; D is uncertain. Germline loops: CDR1 SGHVS, CDR2 FQNEAQ. This CDR3 has 15 amino acids. V shed 1 base and J shed 7 bases, with 16 bases lying between them. CDR3 sequence reads: CASSLVGGRAAGYTF. Here the CDR3 DNA reads TGTGCCAGCAGCTTAGTAGGCGGGAGGGCAGCTGGCTACACCTTC.

Comments on this clonotype: Relative to the germline gene, one junction end is altered; a read error may explain this. The chain recombines TRBV7-6 with TRBJ1-4; D is unresolved. Germline V gene lookup returns CDR1 SGHVS and CDR2 FNYEAQ. This CDR3 is built from 17 residues. CDR3 nucleotide sequence: TGTGCCAGCAGCTTACTCCGGGATCCAGACGGTAATGGAAAACTGTTTTTT. It encodes CASSLLRDPDGNGKLFF. Full variable domain (remainder filled in from reference TRBV7-6 and TRBJ1-4): GAGVSQSPRYKVTKRGQDVALRCDPISGHVSLYWYRQALGQGPEFLTYFNYEAQQDKSGLPNDRFSAERPEGSISTLTIQRTEQRDSAMYRCASSLLRDPDGNGKLFFGSGTQLSVL.

The rearrangement joins TRBV7-2 to TRBJ2-1, with a tentative D call TRBD2 (6 bases). Germline-derived CDR1 and CDR2 are SGHTA and FQGNSA. Trimming removed 1 base at V and 11 bases at J, with 15 bases between. CDR3 length: 14 residues. This CDR3 is CASSLEGLPVKQFF. CDR3 DNA: TGTGCCAGCAGCTTAGAGGGACTCCCCGTAAAGCAGTTCTTC. The variable domain in full, completed from reference TRBV7-2 and TRBJ2-1, reads GAGVSQSPSNKVTEKGKDVELRCDPISGHTALYWYRQSLGQGLEFLIYFQGNSAPDKSGLPSDRFSAERTGGSVSTLTIQRTQQEDSAVYLCASSLEGLPVKQFFGPGTRLTVL.

A few counts support this clonotype. The chain uses TRBV19 and TRBJ1-2; the match to TRBD1 covers 8 bases. V lost 4 bases and J lost 5; bases outside the gene matches: 3. CDR1 is LNHDA, CDR2 SQIVND, per germline (reference sequence). The CDR3 sequence is 13 residues long. In DNA form, the CDR3 reads TGTGCCAGTAGTACGGACAGGGAGTATGGCTACACCTTC. This codes for CASSTDREYGYTF.